The clone carrying this T cell receptor beta chain was seen a few times. Its antigen is not identified. This record belongs to a study of CD8+CD57+ T cells in acquired aplastic anemia. Genomic DNA acted as the template from which TCR beta VDJ combination and CDR3 sequence profiling were carried out. MiXCR, run by TCRdb on the reads, gives a single entry per CDR3 protein. The table shows about 160,000 distinct CDR3 sequences, with about two thirds occurring only once. Findings and caveats of the study: Overlap between patients and controls comprised some 31 CD8+ CDR3 sequences.

Those patients picked for sequencing had displayed CD8+CD57+ cell expansion on flow cytometry. Germline CDR1 is MNHEY and CDR2 is SMNVEV (reference sequence). V was cut by 3 bases and J by 7 bases, with 17 bases left in between. This CDR3 spans 15 amino acids. The sequenced material came from sorted CD4+, CD8+, or CD8+CD57+ T cells (not recorded which) from PBMCs. The rearrangement joins TRBV27 to TRBJ2-3, with D perhaps matching TRBD1 (5 bases). This receptor was taken from a human donor with aplastic anemia. Written as DNA, the CDR3 is TGTGCCAGCAGTTTTTTAGGGGCGCCTCAATATACGCAGTATTTT. It specifies CASSFLGAPQYTQYF.